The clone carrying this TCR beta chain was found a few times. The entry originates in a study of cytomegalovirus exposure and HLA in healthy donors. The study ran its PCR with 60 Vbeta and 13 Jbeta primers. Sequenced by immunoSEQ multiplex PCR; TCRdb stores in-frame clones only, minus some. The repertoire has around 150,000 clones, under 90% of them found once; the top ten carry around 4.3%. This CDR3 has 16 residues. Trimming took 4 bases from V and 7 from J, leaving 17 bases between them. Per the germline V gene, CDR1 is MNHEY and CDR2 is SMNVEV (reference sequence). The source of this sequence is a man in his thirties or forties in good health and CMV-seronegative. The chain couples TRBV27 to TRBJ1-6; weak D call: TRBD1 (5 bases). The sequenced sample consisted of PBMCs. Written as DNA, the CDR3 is TGTGCCAGCAGTTCCATACAGGTCCCTCGGAATTCACCCCTCCACTTT. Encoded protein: CASSSIQVPRNSPLHF.